These 15 T cell receptor beta chains were sequenced from one sample in a study of early T cells in non-severe SARS-CoV-2 infection. TCRdb independently ran MiXCR on the 5' RACE reads; one entry per CDR3 protein. The table lists 75,000 or so distinct CDR3 sequences, over 10% of them singletons, with around 6% in the top ten. The sequencing here drew on whole blood, taken at baseline. Receptor source: an adult who was a healthcare worker with PCR-confirmed SARS-CoV-2 infection or an uninfected control (not recorded which).

J is TRBJ1-1 and V is TRBV30, with D possibly TRBD1 on 5 matching bases. Trimming took off 7 bases at V and 1 base at J, with 13 bases between the two ends. The CDR3 consists of 13 residues. Germline loops: CDR1 GTSNPN, CDR2 SVGIG (reference sequence). The DNA for the CDR3 is TGTGCCTCCCGGCCGGGGGAGAACACTGAAGCTTTCTTT. It specifies CASRPGENTEAFF.

Points on this clonotype: One junction end does not reproduce the germline sequence, and a read error may be involved. This chain connects TRBV7-7 to TRBJ1-5; D perhaps matches TRBD1 (5 bases). This CDR3 region has 17 residues. From germline, CDR1 is SSHAT and CDR2 FNYEAQ (reference sequence). CDR3 DNA sequence: TGTGCTAGCAGCTTAGCCTCCTGCGACAGAGAGAATCAGCCCCAGCATTTT. It is translated as CASSLASCDRENQPQHF. Using reference TRBV7-7 and TRBJ1-5 for the parts outside the CDR3, the full variable domain is GAGVSQSPRYKVTKRGQDVTLRCDPISSHATLYWYQQALGQGPEFLTYFNYEAQPDKSGLPSDRFSAERPEGSISTLTIQRTEQRDSAMYRCASSLASCDRENQPQHFGDGTRLSIL.

This clonotype was picked up many times. The V gene is TRBV6-5, the J gene TRBJ2-1; D is unclear. The CDR3 totals 14 residues. The ends were cut back, 2 bases at V and 10 bases at J, with 15 bases in the middle. Germline V lookup: CDR1 MNHEY, CDR2 SVGAGI. CDR3 residues: CASSYRVGLGEQFF. The CDR3 DNA follows: TGTGCCAGCAGTTACCGGGTCGGGCTTGGAGAGCAGTTCTTC.

The V call is TRBV7-6, the J call TRBJ2-1; 13 bases fit TRBD2. The germline gives CDR1 SGHVS, CDR2 FNYEAQ. V was clipped by 5 bases and J by 9 bases; unmatched bases: 13. The length of the CDR3 is 17 residues. The CDR3: CASSPGLAGVPTGEQFF. In nucleotides, the CDR3 is TGTGCCAGCAGCCCCGGACTAGCGGGAGTCCCTACCGGTGAGCAGTTCTTC.

This clonotype was seen more than once but under ten times. This chain uses TRBV7-2 with TRBJ2-7; D not resolved. The V end lost 1 base, the J end lost 6 bases, and 10 bases lay between the germline ends. This CDR3 is built from 13 residues. The V gene's germline CDR1 is SGHTA and CDR2 FQGNSA. Written as DNA, the CDR3 is TGTGCCAGCAGCTTAGTTTGGGTGGGCGAGCAGTACTTC. Amino acid sequence: CASSLVWVGEQYF.

This clonotype has only a few counts. The rearrangement uses TRBV2 and TRBJ2-5, with 7 bases aligning to TRBD1. Germline-derived CDR1 and CDR2 are SNHLY and FYNNEI. The CDR3 spans 12 residues. Trimming at V came to 8 bases and at J to 1 base, leaving 1 base not matched to a gene. The CDR3 nucleotides read TGTGCCAGCGGACAGGTCCAAGAGACCCAGTACTTC. Protein: CASGQVQETQYF.

This clonotype was observed a few times. The V and J genes are TRBV3-1 and TRBJ2-6, with no clear D. The CDR3 extends over 15 amino acids. V lost 4 bases and J 0 bases, leaving 7 bases between the germline ends. Germline V gene data show CDR1 as LGHDT and CDR2 as YNNKEL (reference sequence). The DNA for the CDR3 is TGTGCCAGCAGCCCCTCCGGCTCTGGGGCCAACGTCCTGACTTTC. It translates to CASSPSGSGANVLTF.

The chain joins TRBV14 to TRBJ2-1; D unclear. CDR3 length: 15 amino acids. Germline V gene lookup returns CDR1 SGHDN and CDR2 FVKESK. Trimming removed 4 bases at V and 3 bases at J, with 13 bases between. CDR3 nucleotides: TGTGCCAGCAGCCCTAGACAAATCCTCTACAATGAGCAGTTCTTC. Translation gives CASSPRQILYNEQFF.

The sample holds many counts of this clonotype. V and J are TRBV29-1 and TRBJ2-3, with a tentative D call TRBD1 (6 bases). This CDR3 is 16 amino acids long. Deletions cut 4 bases from V and 2 bases from J, with 19 bases between. Germline V lookup: CDR1 SQVTM, CDR2 ANQGSEA. The CDR3, as DNA: TGCAGCGTTGTGGGGGAACAGGGATCCCTCACAGATACGCAGTATTTT. Protein sequence: CSVVGEQGSLTDTQYF.

The chain has TRBV3-1 and TRBJ1-4; 7 nucleotides line up with TRBD1. The ends lost 4 bases at V and 4 bases at J; junction bases unmatched: 3. This CDR3 contains 14 residues. Germline V lookup: CDR1 LGHDT, CDR2 YNNKEL (reference sequence). The CDR3 loop is CASSPTGHNEKLFF. CDR3 DNA sequence: TGTGCCAGCAGCCCGACAGGGCATAATGAAAAACTGTTTTTT.

Many counts were recorded for this clonotype. The V gene is TRBV7-8, the J gene TRBJ2-7, with D perhaps TRBD1 (5 bases). V was shortened by 6 bases and J by 4 bases, with 10 bases between the two germline ends. The CDR3 loop spans 12 amino acids. Germline lookup yields CDR1 SGHVS and CDR2 FQNEAQ. This CDR3 reads CASRGQGYEQYF. The CDR3 DNA reads TGTGCCAGCAGAGGGCAGGGTTACGAGCAGTACTTC.

This clonotype was seen only a few times. The CDR3: CSRQGLRASCFF. DNA for the CDR3: TGCAGCCGTCAGGGCCTGAGGGCTAGCTGTTTTTTT. The J gene is TRBJ1-4, the V gene TRBV29-1; perhaps TRBD1 as D (5 bases). This CDR3 is 12 amino acids long. Germline CDR1 reads SQVTM; CDR2 reads ANQGSEA. Between the trimmed V and J ends, which lost 8 bases and 17 bases, there was a span of 24 bases. The whole variable domain, remainder taken from reference TRBV29-1 and TRBJ1-4, is SAVISQKPSRDICQRGTSLTIQCQVDSQVTMMFWYRQQPGQSLTLIATANQGSEATYESGFVIDKFPISRPNLTFSTLTVSNMSPEDSSIYLCSRQGLRASCFFGSGTQLSVL.

The chain joins TRBV6-4 to TRBJ1-1, with D perhaps matching TRBD1 (5 bases). Germline values: CDR1 MRHNA, CDR2 SNTAGT. The V end was cut by 3 bases, the J end by 1 base, with 12 bases between. This CDR3 spans 15 amino acids. The CDR3 nucleotides read TGTGCCAGCAGTGAAGGGGACGGAACGAACACTGAAGCTTTCTTT. Protein product: CASSEGDGTNTEAFF.

The V and J genes are TRBV5-1 and TRBJ1-2, with D hard to call. The CDR3 consists of 14 residues. V was trimmed by 4 bases and J by 7 bases, leaving 17 bases between them. CDR1 SGHRS and CDR2 YFSETQ come from the germline V gene. The CDR3 DNA reads TGCGCCAGCAGCCTCCAGTCTACGGTCCCTGGCTACACCTTC. Protein product: CASSLQSTVPGYTF.

This chain connects TRBV7-2 to TRBJ2-1; 8 bases match TRBD1. There are 15 residues in the CDR3. With V trimmed by 10 bases and J by 4 bases, 12 bases remained unmatched. Germline assignment: CDR1 SGHTA and CDR2 FQGNSA. The CDR3, as DNA: TGTGCCAATTTCCGGGCAGGGGGCAAATACAATGAGCAGTTCTTC. Translating gives CANFRAGGKYNEQFF.